This T cell receptor (beta chain) was captured in a study of blood T cells in healthy people across ages (dated by TCRdb to 2013 to 2016). For the study in its entirety: In model experiments, template switching captured about one uniquely barcoded TCR beta cDNA molecule for every two T cells. Age-related changes in TCR beta repertoire diversity were measured in the study by deep sequencing normalized with unique cDNA molecular identifiers. To avoid experimental bias, donors of different ages were spread randomly across the sequencing lanes. The donors were divided into four age groups: young (average around 15 years), middle-aged (approximately 39), aged (approximately 59) and long-lived (roughly 88). Using the same blood draw, the study looked at two additional independent replicas of 1 million unique cDNA reads for two donors, one aged 18 to 30 and the other aged 80 or older.

The donors were roughly 39 Caucasian individuals from Russia, aged about 6 to 95 years, who were systemically healthy. Around 9.8 milliliters of peripheral blood were collected from each donor into EDTA-treated Vacutainer tubes. Ficoll-Paque density-gradient centrifugation was used to isolate PBMCs, with at least 7 million per sample. Total RNA, at least 6 micrograms per sample, was extracted from PBMCs with Trizol reagent. For every donor, an aliquot of PBMCs went through flow cytometry to measure the percentages of naive CD45RAhigh/CD27high T cells. Study-level results and caveats: As age increased, observed TCR beta diversity per million T cells dropped in a roughly linear way, and a significant reduction was already evident by age about 40. Conclusive comparison of naive and antigen-experienced compartments was prevented by the profiling of bulk unsorted PBMCs. Total diversity estimates from one million sequenced T cells were considered lower bounds and underestimates. Donor CMV infection status was unknown, potentially confounding age-related changes in expanded clonotypes. Compared with the aged group, the long-lived group had more naive CD4+ T cells, fewer expanded clones and increased TCR diversity, a pattern suggesting age selection. There was a strong correlation between observed TCR beta diversity and the percentage of naive T cells measured by flow cytometry.

V trim: 3 bases; J trim: 10 bases; unmatched bases: 5. For CDR1 and CDR2, the germline V gene lists SGHVS and FNYEAQ. The CDR3, from cysteine to phenylalanine, totals 13 residues. Only the CDR3 region is kept as DNA, spanning 39 bases read in frame from base 1. A note on this clonotype: Its target antigen remains unknown. Base qualities were left out, and no much larger clone turns up one base away.

The library was built by means of 5' RACE. This sample was sequenced with an Illumina HiSeq 2500. A second PCR of roughly 7 to 11 cycles was performed with a sample-barcoded 5' primer and a J-beta primer mix. A unique molecular identifier was introduced onto each TCR beta cDNA molecule by a template-switch 5' adaptor carrying 12 random nucleotides. Each sample yielded at least 3 million CDR3-containing paired-end reads. First-strand cDNA synthesis was performed from all RNA using the Mint cDNA synthesis kit, with priming by a TRBC-specific oligonucleotide. Following uracil-DNA glycosylase treatment, a first 18-cycle PCR with universal primers M1SS and BC2_uni_R was performed on all cDNA. Concerning the study's data processing: For normalization, 1 million high-quality reads were randomly selected from each sample, with every read carrying a distinct molecular identifier. Instead of being binned into consensus sequences, reads with shared molecular identifiers were discarded. MiTCR, set to a Q25 quality threshold and the strictest error-elimination algorithm, was used for CDR3 identification, clonotype clustering and error correction. A nonparametric unseen species model with Euler transformation was used to estimate a lower bound on total TCR beta diversity. The public reads were run again by TCRdb, first through fastp at Q25 and then through MiXCR, and only productive beta chains were kept. All rows with the same CDR3 protein become a single entry with the most common DNA and genes. V and J calls and clone size were set by TCRdb, not the authors. This sample has about 760,000 distinct CDR3 sequences in its table, and 56% of those were observed once. Clones ranked in the top ten supply around a quarter of the sample.

The specimen was blood. The chain was built from TRBV7-6 and TRBJ2-1, and 8 junctional nucleotides match TRBD1. This receptor was identified in a man aged 40-49 years in good health. The nucleotide sequence is TGTGCCAGCAGCTTTGGACAGGGCTTGGAGCAGTTCTTC. It is translated as CASSFGQGLEQFF.